The rows below give T cell receptor beta chains drawn from one sample of a study of T cell responses to AZD1222 COVID-19 vaccine. The data were produced by immunoSEQ multiplex PCR, yet TCRdb's version contains in-frame clones alone and is incomplete. The sample contains more than 100,000 clones, 80% to 90% of which appear only once. Sequencing used peripheral blood, obtained on day 0 of AZD1222 vaccination. Receptors were obtained from an adult in good health. The CDR3 runs from the conserved cysteine through the conserved F or W. Fields, in order: D gene, CDR3 length, J gene, clone size, V gene, CDR3 DNA, CDR3 protein. The D gene is left open where the match is weak. For some rows the clone size is stated as once, few or many, or as a class when expanded; others skip it.

NA | 14 | TRBJ1-1 | NA | TRBV18 | TGTGCCAGCTCAACCGGGTCACAAGACACTGAAGCTTTCTTT | CASSTGSQDTEAFF
NA | 15 | TRBJ2-3 | NA | TRBV24-1 | TGTGCCACCAGTGAAGGTTGGCGGGTGGGGGATACGCAGTATTTT | CATSEGWRVGDTQYF
NA | 17 | TRBJ2-3 | NA | TRBV7-9 | TGTGCCAGCAGCTTAGATCTGGACAGTCAATACACAGATACGCAGTATTTT | CASSLDLDSQYTDTQYF
TRBD1 | 13 | TRBJ1-4 | NA | TRBV6-5 | TGTGCCAGTTGCCGGGACAGGGGGGAAAAACTGTTTTTT | CASCRDRGEKLFF
NA | 18 | TRBJ2-2 | once | TRBV28 | TGTGCCAGCAGTAAAATTTATGTTTGGGGGGCCAACACCGGGGAGCTGTTTTTT | CASSKIYVWGANTGELFF
NA | 14 | TRBJ2-1 | few | TRBV7-2 | TGTGCCAGCAGCTTAGCGGGGCCCCCGCTAGGGCAGTTCTTC | CASSLAGPPLGQFF
NA | 12 | TRBJ1-2 | NA | TRBV12-3/TRBV12-4 | TGTGCCAGCAGTTTGGGAGGCGAGGGCTTCACCTTC | CASSLGGEGFTF
NA | 14 | TRBJ1-4 | once | TRBV28 | TGTGCCAGCAGTTTCCCGTCGGAGGGTGAAAAACTGTTTTTT | CASSFPSEGEKLFF
TRBD1 | 13 | TRBJ2-7 | NA | TRBV7-9 | TGTGCCACGGGGACAGGAGTCTCCTACGAGCAGTACTTC | CATGTGVSYEQYF
NA | 17 | TRBJ2-1 | NA | TRBV29-1 | TGCAGCGTTGCTTTCTTGATGGCGGGGACATCCTACAATGAGCAGTTCTTC | CSVAFLMAGTSYNEQFF
NA | 13 | TRBJ1-5 | NA | TRBV6-5 | TGTGCCAGCAGCTTACGACCGGGGCAGCCCCAGCATTTT | CASSLRPGQPQHF
NA | 13 | TRBJ1-5 | NA | TRBV24-1 | TGTGCCACCAGTGAAGGGGTCGGACAGCCCCAGCATTTT | CATSEGVGQPQHF
TRBD1 | 17 | TRBJ1-6 | NA | TRBV11-2 | TGTGCCAGCAGCTTAGGGACAGGGAGCTCCTATAATTCACCCCTCCACTTT | CASSLGTGSSYNSPLHF
NA | 14 | TRBJ1-2 | NA | TRBV16 | TGTGCCAGCAGCCGAACGCACAGGGAATATGGCTACACCTTC | CASSRTHREYGYTF
NA | 13 | TRBJ1-1 | few | TRBV19 | TGTGCCTCCGGAACAGGGTTTTGGACTGAAGCTTTCTTT | CASGTGFWTEAFF
NA | 15 | TRBJ2-3 | NA | TRBV5-1 | TGCGCCAGCAGCTTAGGTCAGTCCTACACAGATACGCAGTATTTT | CASSLGQSYTDTQYF
NA | 17 | TRBJ2-1 | NA | TRBV18 | TGTGCCAGCTCACCTTTATTATCCCCGGGAGTAATCAATGAGCAGTTCTTC | CASSPLLSPGVINEQFF
TRBD1 | 15 | TRBJ1-5 | NA | TRBV6-5 | TGTGCCAGCAGTTACTCAAGACAGGGCGGTCAGCCCCAGCATTTT | CASSYSRQGGQPQHF
TRBD1 | 17 | TRBJ2-6 | NA | TRBV24-1 | TGTGCCACCAGTGATCACATGACAGGGCCTGGGGCCAACGTCCTGACTTTC | CATSDHMTGPGANVLTF
NA | 17 | TRBJ1-6 | few | TRBV7-5 | TGTGCCAGAAGCTTTCTAAAACAGGGGACCTATAATTCACCCCTCCACTTT | CARSFLKQGTYNSPLHF
TRBD1 | 16 | TRBJ2-2 | NA | TRBV18 | TGTGCCAGCTCACCTTGGGGACAGGTATCCACCGGGGAGCTGTTTTTT | CASSPWGQVSTGELFF
NA | 9 | TRBJ1-1 | NA | TRBV28 | TGTGCCAGCAGTCCACTGGCTTTCTTT | CASSPLAFF
TRBD1 | 14 | TRBJ1-2 | once | TRBV5-1 | TGCGCCAGCAGCCCCGGACAGGAGGCCTATGGCTACACCTTC | CASSPGQEAYGYTF
NA | 15 | TRBJ1-5 | NA | TRBV7-2 | TGTGCCAGCAGGGAGGGGGGGGTTAGCAATCAGCCCCAGCATTTT | CASREGGVSNQPQHF
NA | 15 | TRBJ1-5 | NA | TRBV5-8 | TGTGCCAGCAGCTTGAATGGGGGAGGCAATCAGCCCCAGCATTTT | CASSLNGGGNQPQHF
NA | 13 | TRBJ1-1 | NA | TRBV4-3 | TGCGCCAGCAGCCAAGATCATGGGGGTGAAGCTTTCTTT | CASSQDHGGEAFF
NA | 12 | TRBJ2-1 | NA | TRBV20-1 | TGCAGTGCTAGTCGCCAGGGGAATGAGCAGTTCTTC | CSASRQGNEQFF
NA | 12 | TRBJ2-4 | NA | TRBV30 | TGTGCCTGGAGCCGAGGTGAAAACATTCAGTACTTC | CAWSRGENIQYF
NA | 14 | TRBJ2-2 | NA | TRBV6-6 | TGTGCCAGCGTTTTCAGGTCGAACACCGGGGAGCTGTTTTTT | CASVFRSNTGELFF
TRBD1 | 17 | TRBJ2-6 | NA | TRBV19 | TGTGCCAGTAGCTGGGGACAGGGAAGCTCTGGGGCCAACGTCCTGACTTTC | CASSWGQGSSGANVLTF
NA | 13 | TRBJ2-7 | NA | TRBV3-1/TRBV3-2 | TGTGCCAGCAGCCAATTAGGTACGGGAGAGCAGTACTTC | CASSQLGTGEQYF
NA | 15 | TRBJ1-3 | NA | TRBV4-1 | TGCGCCAGCAGCCAAGGGGAGGTCTCTGGAAACACCATATATTTT | CASSQGEVSGNTIYF
NA | 14 | TRBJ2-5 | NA | TRBV6-1 | TGTGCCAGCAGTGAGAGCAGGGTACAAGAGACCCAGTACTTC | CASSESRVQETQYF
NA | 14 | TRBJ1-2 | few | TRBV5-5 | TGTGCCAGCAGCTTGGGAGGCAGAGCCTATGGCTACACCTTC | CASSLGGRAYGYTF
TRBD1 | 15 | TRBJ2-4 | NA | TRBV11-2 | TGTGCCAGCAGCTCCTTCGGACAGGGCGGTGGCATTCAGTACTTC | CASSSFGQGGGIQYF
NA | 11 | TRBJ2-1 | NA | TRBV19 | TGTGCCAGTATGTCCGAGTTCGACCAGTTCTTC | CASMSEFDQFF
NA | 12 | TRBJ2-3 | NA | TRBV9 | TGTGCCAGCAGCCCCAGCACAGATACGCAGTATTTT | CASSPSTDTQYF
NA | 13 | TRBJ1-1 | NA | TRBV29-1 | TGCAGCGTGGATCGTCAGGTGAACACTGAAGCTTTCTTT | CSVDRQVNTEAFF
NA | 13 | TRBJ2-1 | NA | TRBV30 | TGTGCCTGGAGGCTAGCAGGGGTTGGTGAGCAGTTCTTC | CAWRLAGVGEQFF
NA | 13 | TRBJ1-1 | once | TRBV12-3/TRBV12-4 | TGTGCCAGCAGTTCTGGGGGGACAATTGAAGCTTTCTTT | CASSSGGTIEAFF
NA | 15 | TRBJ1-6 | few | TRBV10-3 | TGTGCCATCCGGCCGGCGGACACGGGCAATTCACCCCTCCACTTT | CAIRPADTGNSPLHF
TRBD2 | 14 | TRBJ2-1 | few | TRBV30 | TGTGCCTGGAGTGTCCTAGCGGGGTACAATGAGCAGTTCTTC | CAWSVLAGYNEQFF
NA | 11 | TRBJ1-1 | NA | TRBV12-3/TRBV12-4 | TGTGCCACCCTAGATCGGAGTGAAGCTTTCTTT | CATLDRSEAFF
NA | 15 | TRBJ2-7 | NA | TRBV5-8 | TGTGCCAGCAGCTCACCCCAGCGCCTGGCGCTGGGGCAGTACTTC | CASSSPQRLALGQYF
TRBD1 | 17 | TRBJ2-1 | once | TRBV27 | TGTGCCAGCAGTTTATCAACCGACAGGGCAGGTAACAATGAGCAGTTCTTC | CASSLSTDRAGNNEQFF
TRBD1 | 14 | TRBJ2-7 | few | TRBV10-1 | TGCGCCAGCAGTGAGTCGACAGGGGGCCTGAGACTACTCTTC | CASSESTGGLRLLF